This record looks at one T cell receptor (beta chain) sequence and its context. Antigen unknown. Germline V CDR1 and CDR2: SGHDN, FVKESK. This CDR3 contains 15 residues. V dropped 3 bases and J dropped 4 bases, with 15 bases sitting between them. The data originate from a study of graft-versus-host responses after intestinal transplantation. Study context: The whole recipient group had anti-thymocyte globulin induction followed by tacrolimus and steroids for around three years.

Profiled with immunoSEQ multiplex PCR; TCRdb holds only in-frame clones, not every one. The top ten clones hold about 0.53% of a sample with tens of thousands of clones, 90% to 95% of them seen once. Study-wide findings and caveats: Recipient-marrow GvH clones were detected, some having first appeared in ileum or blood.

The receptor was isolated from a human donor who received an intestinal transplant. The source was unstimulated CD8+ T cells sorted from spleen or lymph node cells, collected before intestinal transplant. This rearrangement joins TRBV14 to TRBJ1-2; no definite D call. The CDR3 DNA reads as TGTGCCAGCAGCCAGGAAACGGCGGGGTTCTATGGCTACACCTTC. This encodes CASSQETAGFYGYTF.